Sequencing of this T cell receptor (beta chain) was carried out in a study of blood T cell repertoires in COVID-19. At the level of the study: Researchers got acute and convalescent COVID-19 samples from the United States, Italy and Spain.

This CDR3 spans 14 amino acids. V gave up 3 bases and J gave up 3 bases, with 11 bases separating them. Looked up from germline, CDR1 is MNHNS and CDR2 is SASEGT. The authors' processing: The authors estimated nucleated cell counts from reference gene primer amplification. Assay used: immunoSEQ multiplex PCR; TCRdb lists only in-frame clones, some missing. V, J and clone size are those of that table, while D and trimming were read from the DNA. The table lists roughly 170,000 clones, about 88% of them singletons. The sequenced sample was peripheral blood. This chain links TRBV6-1 with TRBJ1-1; D may be TRBD1 (5 bases). This clonotype originated in a man in his fifties or sixties with acute or convalescent COVID-19. CDR3 DNA sequence: TGTGCCAGCAGTGACCCGGGGGTGGACACTGAAGCTTTCTTT. Translating gives CASSDPGVDTEAFF.